This T cell receptor beta chain was sequenced for a study of T cells in Graves' hyperthyroidism and ophthalmopathy (dated by TCRdb to about 2019). In the study overall: Peripheral blood samples were taken at the time of initial diagnosis, prior to any treatment. TCR V-J signatures able to tell the groups apart were searched for in a discovery cohort of approximately 95 patients, of whom 43 had Graves' ophthalmopathy and around 58 had stable Graves' hyperthyroidism. Prospective prediction of ophthalmopathy was tested in an independent validation cohort of some 19 hyperthyroidism patients and roughly 16 patients who later progressed to ophthalmopathy. For training and testing, the 110 or so patients in the discovery cohort were randomly divided in a 7:3 ratio. Thyroid tissue and blood T-cell repertoires from roughly 6 Graves' hyperthyroidism patients were also compared in the study. Once sampling was done, hyperthyroidism patients were given methimazole at a starting dose of 30 mg daily, whereas ophthalmopathy patients were given high-dose intravenous methylprednisolone. According to the paper, TCR Vbeta CDR3 sequencing was carried out on around 140 peripheral blood samples, which came from approximately 41 ophthalmopathy, fewer than 80 hyperthyroidism and roughly 17 progressor patients. Findings and caveats that apply to the study as a whole: Sample size was not statistically predetermined, and blinding of investigators to group allocation was not performed. Most expanded thyroid clonotypes (frequency above 0.001) were also found in blood, which suggests that blood repertoires may mirror thyroid immune responses. A model built on a 13 V-J signature distinguished ophthalmopathy from stable hyperthyroidism, reaching approximately 89% sensitivity and 81.08% specificity in cross-validation and 80%/75% in testing. During validation, the model predicted progression to ophthalmopathy a median of approximately 7 months ahead of onset, with just under 71% sensitivity and roughly 72% specificity.

This clonotype was counted only a few times. Its antigen remains undetermined. No much larger clone is present one base from it, and per-base qualities are unavailable. Hyperthyroidism patients were newly diagnosed, with disease duration under 2 months, and aged 18 to 65 years. Patients with uncontrolled infections, other autoimmune diseases, pregnancy or lactation were excluded. Clinical symptoms, serum thyroxine and TRAb, thyroid ultrasound, and orbital computed tomography formed the basis for the diagnoses. Blood from progressor patients was collected at the time of first diagnosis with hyperthyroidism, before any ophthalmopathy symptoms had appeared. PBMCs were separated from 10 ml of fresh peripheral blood using Ficoll-Paque density gradient centrifugation. Progressor patients were defined as those initially diagnosed with Graves' hyperthyroidism in whom ophthalmopathy developed during follow-up. Total RNA was extracted using Trizol reagent, and RNA quality was assessed on an Agilent 2100 Bioanalyzer.

TCR beta CDR3 regions were amplified from RNA transcripts. The first round of RT-PCR for the TCR CDR3 was performed with the HTBI primer set and the Qiagen OneStep RT-PCR kit. Libraries were constructed in a second round of multiplex PCR, after which size selection and purification were carried out. Libraries were sequenced paired-end with 100 bp reads on an Illumina HiSeq2000. Concerning the study's data processing: SOAPnuke was used to process the raw data, removing reads that contained adapters or uncalled bases, had a mean Phred below 15, or lacked an exact match to the constant primer or identifier. COPE v1.2.5 was used to merge high-quality paired reads, and clonotypes were defined as unique nucleotide sequences. MiTCR v1.1 was used to align clonotypes to the IMGT TRBV, TRBD and TRBJ reference segments. The analysis included only V-J combinations with a frequency above 0.0001, which together covered 99.2% of the repertoires. The TCS score was defined as the ratio of F50 (clonal expansion) to E x V (chaos), calculated using BLOSUM62-based TCRdist between CDR3 peptides within each V-J. Welch's t-statistics and random forest reduced fewer than 550 V-J features to 10 to 15, which were used in a naive Bayes classifier (R e1071). TCRdb redid the processing of the public reads, applying fastp at Q25 and MiXCR, and retained in-frame beta chains. Rows with a matching CDR3 protein are joined into one entry that keeps the most common DNA and genes. V and J calls and clone size were set by TCRdb, not the authors. This sample has around 700,000 distinct CDR3 sequences in its table, and around a sixth of those were observed once. The ten largest clonotypes hold roughly 17% of the sample.

From the cysteine through the phenylalanine, the CDR3 covers 15 amino acids. The CDR3 DNA has 45 bases and is translated from base 1. V lost 0 bases and J lost 3 bases; the stretch between them is 15 bases long. According to the germline V gene, CDR1 reads SQVTM and CDR2 reads ANQGSEA. The TCR was taken from a woman aged 45-65 years with Graves' hyperthyroidism that later progressed to Graves' ophthalmopathy. Sequencing input: blood. The V and J genes are TRBV29-1 and TRBJ2-7; D gene: possibly TRBD1, on 5 matching bases. The CDR3 is CSVEDLSARGYEQYF. The nucleotides read TGCAGCGTTGAAGATCTTTCGGCAAGGGGCTACGAGCAGTACTTC.